The 18 T cell receptor beta chains below were found in one sample sequenced in a study of Tregs in tolerant kidney transplant recipients. Produced via immunoSEQ multiplex PCR; TCRdb's table is partial and in-frame only. Reported are about 23,000 clones; the ten largest clones contain 3.5% to 4.5%. Recipients received nonmyeloablative bone marrow transplants from related graft donors, with transient mixed chimerism. The sample was CD4+ T cells from blood (PBMCs), taken 6 months after the transplant. The source of these receptors is a human patient who received a combined kidney and bone marrow transplant. A subset of T cells may come from the graft donor.

A word on this clone: The read ends 3 residues early relative to the CDR3; the germline J gene fills the gap. The chain employs TRBV5-1 and TRBJ1-1; a possible D gene is TRBD1 (5 bases). Germline V gene sequence: CDR1 SGHRS, CDR2 YFSETQ. CDR3 length equals 14 residues. CDR3 in amino acids: CASSLAGSGERAFF. CDR3 bases read: TGCGCCAGCAGCTTGGCAGGGAGTGGGGAGAGG.

Comments on this clone: The read ends 3 residues shy of where the CDR3 ends; the end is completed using the germline J gene. The chain couples TRBV5-8 to TRBJ2-7; D is tentatively TRBD1 or TRBD2 (5 bases each). The CDR3 covers 14 residues. Trimming took 4 bases from V and 0 from J, leaving 11 bases between them. Germline CDR1 is SGHTS and CDR2 is YDEGEE. CDR3 region: CASSLRGTSYEQYF. Incomplete CDR3 DNA: TGTGCCAGCAGCCTGAGGGGCACCTCCTACGAG.

Measured by frequency, this clone is medium-sized. The CDR3 end falls 3 residues outside the read, so it is completed with the germline J gene. This sequence joins TRBV5-1 and TRBJ1-2; 10 positions match TRBD1. The germline V gene encodes CDR1 SGHRS and CDR2 YFSETQ. CDR3 length equals 14 residues. CDR3 DNA, as far as it was read: TGCGCCAGCAGCTTCGACAGGGGGCGCGAGGGC. Translation gives CASSFDRGREG. The CDR3 reads in full as CASSFDRGREGYTF.

About this clone: The CDR3 end falls 3 residues outside the read, so it is completed with the germline J gene. J is TRBJ2-7 and V is TRBV5-6, with D perhaps TRBD2 (6 bases). The CDR3 consists of 13 residues. Trimming removed 0 bases from V and 4 bases from J, with 8 bases in between. CDR1 and CDR2 (germline): SGHDT, YYEEEE. The CDR3 here is CASSLGGVYEQYF. Incomplete CDR3 DNA: TGTGCCAGCAGCTTGGGCGGGGTGTACGAG.

As regards this clone: The read terminates 3 residues before the CDR3 end, so the remaining end is supplied by the germline J gene. The rearrangement joins TRBV18 to TRBJ2-5; 9 bases are a match to TRBD1. After removal of 2 bases from V and 4 bases from J, the junction contained 11 bases not matched to a gene. The germline CDR1 and CDR2 sequences are KGHSH and LQKENI. The CDR3 loop spans 17 amino acids. The part of the CDR3 DNA that was read is TGTGCCAGCTCACCAGAAGCGGACAGGGGTGGACGAGAGACC. It encodes CASSPEADRGGRET. The entire CDR3 protein reads CASSPEADRGGRETQYF.

The CDR3 bases that were read are TGTGCCAGCAGTGAAGCCTTACAGGGAAATCAGCCC. Translated: CASSEALQGNQP. Given in full, the CDR3 is CASSEALQGNQPQHF. V gene TRBV6-1 combines with J gene TRBJ1-5; D possibly corresponds to TRBD1 (6 bases). The observed sequence ends 3 residues before the CDR3 terminus, with the missing tail filled in from the germline J gene. The CDR3 contains 15 residues. With 0 bases removed from V and 4 bases from J, the gap between germline ends came to 10 bases. From germline, CDR1 is MNHNS and CDR2 SASEGT.

Comments on this clone: The read terminates 3 residues ahead of where the CDR3 ends, so the germline J gene completes it. V gene TRBV10-3 combines with J gene TRBJ1-5; 8 positions match TRBD1. Unmatched junction bases numbered 6, after V lost 10 bases and J lost 4 bases. Germline lookup yields CDR1 ENHRY and CDR2 SYGVKD. The CDR3 runs 13 residues. The CDR3 is CATQDRENQPQHF. The covered CDR3 bases are TGTGCCACCCAGGACAGGGAGAATCAGCCC.

The chain's CDR3 is CSASRGKGQPQHF. The covered CDR3 bases are TGCAGCGCCTCACGGGGGAAGGGTCAGCCC. The chain is built from TRBV29-1 and TRBJ1-5; D might be TRBD1 (5 bases). The read falls 3 residues short of the CDR3 end, and the missing part is taken from the germline J gene. Per germline, CDR1 SQVTM and CDR2 ANQGSEA. This CDR3 is built from 13 residues. Trimming took 7 bases from V and 6 from J, leaving 16 bases between them.

Turning to this clone: The observed sequence ends 3 residues before the CDR3 terminus, with the missing tail filled in from the germline J gene. The chain recombines TRBV11-3 with TRBJ2-5; D gene uncertain. This CDR3 has 15 residues. V was pared by 3 bases and J by 3 bases, with 14 bases between. Per germline, CDR1 SGHNT and CDR2 YENEEA. The covered CDR3 bases are TGTGCCAGCAGCTTTAGGGCTGGTCCAAAAGAGACC. This translates into CASSFRAGPKET. The full CDR3 reads CASSFRAGPKETQYF. The full variable domain, in which reference TRBV11-3 and TRBJ2-5 provide the parts outside the CDR3, is EAGVVQSPRYKIIEKKQPVAFWCNPISGHNTLYWYLQNLGQGPELLIRYENEEAVDDSQLPKDRFSAERLKGVDSTLKIQPAELGDSAVYLCASSFRAGPKETQYFGPGTRLLVL.

About this clone itself: From the germline J gene comes the end of the CDR3, since the read stops 3 residues before it. The rearrangement uses TRBV7-9 and TRBJ2-3; the D is unclear. V gave up 5 bases and J gave up 0 bases, with 6 bases separating them. Germline lookup yields CDR1 SEHNR and CDR2 FQNEAQ (reference sequence). The CDR3 totals 13 residues. The CDR3 loop is CASSRVSTDTQYF. The DNA read from the CDR3 is TGTGCCAGCAGCCGGGTCAGCACAGATACG.

A remark on this clone: Coverage ceases 3 residues before the CDR3 finishes, and the germline J gene fills in the end. The J gene is TRBJ2-2, the V gene TRBV20-1; the match to TRBD2 covers 8 bases. J gave up 0 bases and V 6 bases, and 6 bases lay outside the gene matches. The CDR3 is 15 amino acids. CDR1 is DFQATT and CDR2 is SNEGSKA in the germline V gene (reference sequence). CDR3 amino acids: CSALSGGTNTGELFF. CDR3 bases read: TGCAGTGCCTTAAGCGGGGGTACGAACACCGGGGAG.

As concerns this clone: Coverage ceases 3 residues before the CDR3 finishes, and the germline J gene fills in the end. The chain employs TRBV5-1 and TRBJ2-1; possible D gene TRBD1, 5 bases. Germline CDR1 SGHRS, CDR2 YFSETQ. This CDR3 spans 14 amino acids. V shed 5 bases and J shed 2 bases, with 11 bases lying between them. The CDR3 bases that were read are TGCGCCAGCAGTTCCAGACAGACCTACAATGAG. It yields the protein CASSSRQTYNE. The full CDR3 protein is CASSSRQTYNEQFF.

Note on this clone: Sequencing ends 3 residues short of the CDR3 end; the germline J gene provides the rest. The rearrangement links TRBV11-2 to TRBJ2-7, with TRBD1 matching over 8 bases. After removal of 6 bases from V and 3 bases from J, the junction contained 7 bases not matched to a gene. CDR1 SGHAT and CDR2 FQNNGV come from the germline V gene. The CDR3 has 14 residues. CDR3 residues: CASSSGQGFYEQYF. The DNA read from the CDR3 is TGTGCCAGCAGTTCCGGACAGGGATTCTACGAG.

On this clone itself: The sequence runs out 3 residues before the end of the CDR3; the remainder is reconstructed from the germline J gene. This chain joins TRBV6-1 and TRBJ2-5; TRBD2 matches 11 bases. The CDR3 runs 16 residues. The germline V gene encodes CDR1 MNHNS and CDR2 SASEGT. V gave up 0 bases and J gave up 2 bases; unmatched junction bases: 2. CDR3 sequence reads: CASSEALAGGQETQYF. CDR3 bases read: TGTGCCAGCAGTGAAGCGCTAGCGGGGGGTCAAGAGACC.

A remark on this clone: The sequenced fragment ends 3 residues before the CDR3 boundary, so the rest is inferred from the germline J gene. The chain employs TRBV7-6 and TRBJ2-5; 9 bases line up with TRBD2. From germline, CDR1 is SGHVS and CDR2 FNYEAQ. The CDR3 spans 15 residues. J was trimmed by 2 bases and V by 3 bases; bases with no gene match: 4. The CDR3 spells CASSLSGGFQETQYF. The CDR3 DNA, read in part, is TGTGCCAGCAGCTTGAGCGGGGGGTTTCAAGAGACC.

CDR3 in amino acids: CARSTGHGYEQYF. The sequenced part of the CDR3 DNA is TGTGCCAGGTCTACGGGACACGGATACGAG. The rearrangement uses TRBV2 and TRBJ2-7; D possibly corresponds to TRBD1 (6 bases). The read terminates 3 residues ahead of where the CDR3 ends, so the germline J gene completes it. Germline V gene data show CDR1 as SNHLY and CDR2 as FYNNEI. V was shortened by 9 bases and J by 4 bases, with 16 bases between the two germline ends. This CDR3 is built from 13 residues.

With regard to this clone: Coverage ceases 3 residues before the CDR3 finishes, and the germline J gene fills in the end. The chain carries TRBV7-2 and TRBJ2-4, with D possibly being TRBD1 or TRBD2 (7 bases each). Per the germline V gene, CDR1 is SGHTA and CDR2 is FQGNSA. V was trimmed by 11 bases and J by 8 bases, leaving 19 bases between them. The CDR3 runs to 13 residues. The part of the CDR3 DNA that was read is TGTGCCCTGGGAGGGCAGGGGGGCCACATT. Amino acids: CALGGQGGHI. The complete CDR3 sequence is CALGGQGGHIQYF.

Concerning this clone itself: The read terminates 3 residues before the CDR3 end, so the remaining end is supplied by the germline J gene. This chain links TRBV11-2 with TRBJ2-3; D unresolved. The V gene lost 5 bases and the J gene lost 6 bases, with 15 bases spanning the gap. The CDR3 covers 14 residues. Germline V gene lookup returns CDR1 SGHAT and CDR2 FQNNGV. The chain's CDR3 is CASSKTVWSDTQYF. The sequenced CDR3 bases are TGTGCCAGCAGCAAAACGGTGTGGTCGGATACG.